Below, 27 T cell receptor beta chains from the same sample are listed, as sequenced in a study of blood T cell repertoires in COVID-19. Libraries were prepared by immunoSEQ multiplex PCR; TCRdb keeps only in-frame clonotypes and omits some of them. The sample shows about 160,000 clones, roughly 71% of them seen only once. The sequencing input was peripheral blood. All receptors come from an elderly woman with acute or convalescent COVID-19.

The J gene is TRBJ1-3, the V gene TRBV7-2; TRBD1 might be the D (5 bases). Germline lookup yields CDR1 SGHTA and CDR2 FQGNSA. The length of the CDR3 is 16 residues. V dropped 4 bases and J dropped 0 bases, with 13 bases sitting between them. CDR3 in amino acids: CASSSAVGASGNTIYF. In DNA, the CDR3 is TGTGCCAGCAGCTCTGCGGTAGGGGCCTCTGGAAACACCATATATTTT.

This clone was seen more than once but under ten times. The chain joins TRBV20-1 to TRBJ1-5; D is undetermined. The CDR3 has 13 residues. Between the trimmed V and J ends, which lost 3 bases and 11 bases, there was a span of 17 bases. CDR1 and CDR2 (germline): DFQATT, SNEGSKA (reference sequence). The DNA of the CDR3 is TGCAGTGCTAGTGAGGGTCTGCGGAGGTCCCAGCATTTT. It is translated as CSASEGLRRSQHF.

This rearrangement joins TRBV24-1 to TRBJ2-2, with a possible D match to TRBD2 (5 bases). Germline V gene sequence: CDR1 KGHDR, CDR2 SFDVKD. V lost 1 base and J 5 bases, leaving 10 bases between the germline ends. This CDR3 region has 15 residues. The CDR3 region is CATSDFPPGTGELFF. The CDR3 coding sequence is TGTGCCACCAGTGATTTCCCCCCGGGGACCGGGGAGCTGTTTTTT.

The V gene is TRBV5-1, the J gene TRBJ1-5; a possible D gene is TRBD1 (6 bases). Germline assignment: CDR1 SGHRS and CDR2 YFSETQ. V was pared by 4 bases and J by 6 bases, with 17 bases between. The CDR3 totals 15 residues. DNA of the CDR3: TGCGCCAGCAGCCCGGACGGACAGTTCGGTCAGCCCCAGCATTTT. Translation gives CASSPDGQFGQPQHF.

The chain links TRBV5-1 to TRBJ2-1; 9 nucleotides align to TRBD2. Trimming removed 0 bases from V and 6 bases from J; junction bases left unmatched: 7. Germline CDR1 and CDR2: SGHRS and YFSETQ. The CDR3 totals 16 residues. CDR3: CASSLEGGRALNEQFF. The CDR3 nucleotides read TGCGCCAGCAGCTTGGAGGGCGGGAGGGCCCTCAATGAGCAGTTCTTC. Full variable domain (missing parts from reference TRBV5-1 and TRBJ2-1): KAGVTQTPRYLIKTRGQQVTLSCSPISGHRSVSWYQQTPGQGLQFLFEYFSETQRNKGNFPGRFSGRQFSNSRSEMNVSTLELGDSALYLCASSLEGGRALNEQFFGPGTRLTVL.

The chain carries TRBV5-1 and TRBJ1-2; tentative D call: TRBD1 (6 bases). The germline V gene has CDR1 SGHRS and CDR2 YFSETQ. The CDR3 is made up of 12 amino acids. The V end lost 3 bases, the J end lost 7 bases, and 10 bases lay between the germline ends. The CDR3 coding sequence is TGCGCCAGCAGCTCACAGGGCTCTGGCTACACCTTC. Protein sequence: CASSSQGSGYTF. Together with reference TRBV5-1 and TRBJ1-2, the CDR3 gives the full variable domain: KAGVTQTPRYLIKTRGQQVTLSCSPISGHRSVSWYQQTPGQGLQFLFEYFSETQRNKGNFPGRFSGRQFSNSRSEMNVSTLELGDSALYLCASSSQGSGYTFGSGTRLTVV.

V and J are TRBV5-6 and TRBJ2-7; 8 bases map to TRBD1. V was pared by 1 base and J by 5 bases, with 14 bases of the junction left unmatched. Per the germline V gene, CDR1 is SGHDT and CDR2 is YYEEEE. This CDR3 is 17 amino acids long. This chain's CDR3 is CASSLIVSTGEIHEQYF. Written as DNA, the CDR3 is TGTGCCAGCAGCTTGATAGTGTCGACAGGGGAGATCCACGAGCAGTACTTC.

This chain links TRBV7-9 with TRBJ1-1; possible D gene TRBD1, 5 bases. The CDR3 is made up of 14 amino acids. CDR1 is SEHNR, CDR2 FQNEAQ, per germline (reference sequence). Trimming pared 6 bases from V and 1 base from J, leaving 12 bases between. CDR3: CASRVDQGNTEAFF. CDR3 coding DNA: TGTGCCAGCAGAGTTGATCAGGGGAACACTGAAGCTTTCTTT.

Comments on this clone: The same CDR3 arises from other DNA sequences in this sample as well. The V and J genes are TRBV5-1 and TRBJ2-2; D uncertain. The ends were cut back, 0 bases at V and 1 base at J, with 7 bases in the middle. Germline V gene data show CDR1 as SGHRS and CDR2 as YFSETQ. CDR3 length: 15 residues. CDR3 region: CASSLDAGNTGELFF. The CDR3 DNA follows: TGCGCCAGCAGCTTGGACGCCGGGAACACCGGGGAGCTGTTTTTT.

This clone has a handful of counts. CDR3 coding DNA: TGTGCCTGGAGTGGTGCTTCCCGCGGGAACACTGAAGCTTTCTTT. The encoded protein is CAWSGASRGNTEAFF. This sequence joins TRBV30 and TRBJ1-1; D call uncertain. Trimming removed 1 base from V and 1 base from J, with 13 bases in between. The CDR3 contains 15 residues. Germline CDR1 is GTSNPN and CDR2 is SVGIG (reference sequence).

The count of this clone is one. The chain recombines TRBV5-1 with TRBJ1-2; no clear D gene. CDR1 is SGHRS, CDR2 YFSETQ, per germline. The CDR3 runs to 14 residues. Between the trimmed V and J ends, which lost 1 base and 0 bases, there was a span of 7 bases. The CDR3 DNA reads as TGCGCCAGCAGCTTGTCAGGATCTAACTATGGCTACACCTTC. It yields the protein CASSLSGSNYGYTF.

This sequence joins TRBV5-4 and TRBJ1-1, with TRBD1 as a possible D gene (5 bases). Germline CDR1 is SGHNT and CDR2 is YYREEE (reference sequence). CDR3 length: 14 residues. V dropped 4 bases and J dropped 0 bases, with 10 bases sitting between them. CDR3 loop: CASSHDSLNTEAFF. The CDR3 nucleotides are TGTGCCAGCAGCCACGACAGCCTGAACACTGAAGCTTTCTTT. The whole variable domain, remainder taken from reference TRBV5-4 and TRBJ1-1, is ETGVTQSPTHLIKTRGQQVTLRCSSQSGHNTVSWYQQALGQGPQFIFQYYREEENGRGNFPPRFSGLQFPNYSSELNVNALELDDSALYLCASSHDSLNTEAFFGQGTRLTVV.

The V gene is TRBV5-1, the J gene TRBJ2-3, with TRBD2 identical over 16 bases. Germline V CDR1 and CDR2: SGHRS, YFSETQ. With V trimmed by 4 bases and J by 4 bases, 6 bases remained unmatched. This CDR3 is 17 amino acids long. Here the CDR3 DNA reads TGCGCCAGCAGCCTGGGACTAGCGGGAGGGGGTGCAGATACGCAGTATTTT. Encoded protein: CASSLGLAGGGADTQYF.

The rearrangement uses TRBV5-1 and TRBJ2-2, with a tentative D call TRBD2 (7 bases). From germline, CDR1 is SGHRS and CDR2 YFSETQ. V shed 2 bases and J shed 2 bases, with 13 bases lying between them. CDR3 size: 16 residues. The CDR3: CASSFLGGPNTGELFF. CDR3 nucleotide sequence: TGCGCCAGCAGCTTTCTCGGGGGGCCTAACACCGGGGAGCTGTTTTTT.

The V gene is TRBV7-9, the J gene TRBJ1-1, with 7 bases aligning to TRBD1. Unmatched junction bases numbered 6, after V lost 3 bases and J lost 5 bases. Germline V gene data show CDR1 as SEHNR and CDR2 as FQNEAQ (reference sequence). This CDR3 has 14 residues. The DNA for the CDR3 is TGTGCCAGCAGCTTCCAAGGGGGCCGGACTGAAGCTTTCTTT. It codes for CASSFQGGRTEAFF.

The gene calls are TRBV6-5 and TRBJ2-1; 10 bases are shared with TRBD1. With 8 bases clipped from V and 6 bases from J, the junction kept 10 bases outside the gene matches. This CDR3 spans 15 amino acids. Looked up from germline, CDR1 is MNHEY and CDR2 is SVGAGI. CDR3 amino acids: CASRPGTGVFNEQFF. CDR3 nucleotides: TGTGCCAGCCGACCGGGGACAGGGGTTTTCAATGAGCAGTTCTTC.

The chain carries TRBV20-1 and TRBJ1-4; D unclear. Germline V lookup: CDR1 DFQATT, CDR2 SNEGSKA (reference sequence). This CDR3 is built from 13 residues. V was cut by 3 bases and J by 5 bases, with 10 bases left in between. CDR3 coding DNA: TGCAGTGCTAGTTACAGCAACAATGAAAAACTGTTTTTT. Its translation: CSASYSNNEKLFF.

The chain is built from TRBV7-8 and TRBJ1-2, with D possibly TRBD1 on 6 matching bases. Germline loops: CDR1 SGHVS, CDR2 FQNEAQ. The CDR3 has 16 amino acids. V lost 1 base and J lost 5, with 17 bases in between. For the CDR3, the DNA is TGTGCCAGCAGCTTAGGGGGCACAGGGTTGGAGTATGGCTACACCTTC. As protein: CASSLGGTGLEYGYTF.

This chain links TRBV30 with TRBJ1-5, with 7 bases matching TRBD1. This CDR3 comprises 13 residues. Germline V gives CDR1 GTSNPN, CDR2 SVGIG (reference sequence). J was trimmed by 7 bases and V by 3 bases; bases with no gene match: 6. CDR3 in amino acids: CAWSATGDQPQHF. In DNA form, the CDR3 reads TGTGCCTGGAGCGCAACAGGGGACCAGCCCCAGCATTTT.

This sequence joins TRBV7-6 and TRBJ2-5; 12 nucleotides line up with TRBD2. With 5 bases clipped from V and 5 bases from J, the junction kept 9 bases outside the gene matches. The CDR3 consists of 16 residues. CDR1 and CDR2 (germline): SGHVS, FNYEAQ. CDR3 protein: CASSQGLAGTGETQYF. The CDR3 region has the DNA TGTGCCAGCAGCCAAGGACTAGCGGGGACGGGGGAGACCCAGTACTTC.

This clone was seen a single time. This chain connects TRBV11-2 to TRBJ2-5, with 7 bases aligning to TRBD2. This CDR3 is 15 amino acids long. The V and J ends lost 4 bases and 3 bases, in that order; junction bases with no gene match: 8. Germline CDR1 is SGHAT and CDR2 is FQNNGV. CDR3 bases: TGTGCCAGCAGCTACGGGTTGGGGGGGGAAGAGACCCAGTACTTC. Amino acids: CASSYGLGGEETQYF.

This chain joins TRBV6-5 and TRBJ1-5, with 7 bases aligning to TRBD1. CDR3 length: 15 amino acids. V trimming: 2 bases; J trimming: 5 bases; junction bases outside the gene matches: 6. Germline V gene sequence: CDR1 MNHEY, CDR2 SVGAGI. CDR3 residues: CASSYTTGADQPQHF. CDR3 bases: TGTGCCAGCAGTTACACCACAGGGGCGGATCAGCCCCAGCATTTT.

This rearrangement joins TRBV6-5 to TRBJ1-1; 9 nucleotides match TRBD1. Germline CDR1 is MNHEY and CDR2 is SVGAGI. CDR3 length: 14 amino acids. V trimming: 2 bases; J trimming: 7 bases; junction bases outside the gene matches: 5. The CDR3 DNA is TGTGCCAGCAGTTACGGACAGGGGCCCTATGAAGCTTTCTTT. Its protein is CASSYGQGPYEAFF.

This clone was picked up a small number of times. The V and J genes are TRBV19 and TRBJ2-7; TRBD1 aligns across 7 bases. CDR3 length: 16 amino acids. The V and J ends lost 6 bases and 2 bases, in that order; junction bases with no gene match: 13. From germline, CDR1 is LNHDA and CDR2 SQIVND (reference sequence). The CDR3 nucleotides are TGTGCCAGTAGACCAACAGGGGACCACTATACCTACGAGCAGTACTTC. Translating gives CASRPTGDHYTYEQYF.

The chain recombines TRBV5-1 with TRBJ2-1; maybe TRBD1 (6 bases). V was trimmed by 0 bases and J by 4 bases, leaving 11 bases between them. The CDR3 spans 15 residues. Germline CDR1 SGHRS, CDR2 YFSETQ. CDR3 sequence reads: CASSLDRTEYNEQFF. In nucleotides, the CDR3 is TGCGCCAGCAGCTTGGATAGGACAGAATACAATGAGCAGTTCTTC.

This clone has just a few counts. The chain links TRBV7-8 to TRBJ1-2, with 8 bases matching TRBD1. This CDR3 contains 18 residues. From germline, CDR1 is SGHVS and CDR2 FQNEAQ. The trim removed 1 base at V and 1 base at J, leaving 11 bases unmatched. CDR3 protein: CASSLEGQGPTNNYGYTF. For the CDR3, the DNA is TGTGCCAGCAGCTTAGAAGGACAGGGTCCCACGAATAACTATGGCTACACCTTC. Filled out from reference TRBV7-8 and TRBJ1-2, the complete variable domain reads GAGVSQSPRYKVAKRGQDVALRCDPISGHVSLFWYQQALGQGPEFLTYFQNEAQLDKSGLPSDRFFAERPEGSVSTLKIQRTQQEDSAVYLCASSLEGQGPTNNYGYTFGSGTRLTVV.

The chain combines TRBV27 with TRBJ2-2, with TRBD2 matching over 9 bases. Germline V gene sequence: CDR1 MNHEY, CDR2 SMNVEV (reference sequence). Trimming removed 10 bases from V and 1 base from J; junction bases left unmatched: 7. The CDR3 has 15 amino acids. Here the CDR3 reads CATNPRGGNTGELFF. The CDR3 bases are TGTGCCACAAACCCGCGGGGGGGGAACACCGGGGAGCTGTTTTTT.